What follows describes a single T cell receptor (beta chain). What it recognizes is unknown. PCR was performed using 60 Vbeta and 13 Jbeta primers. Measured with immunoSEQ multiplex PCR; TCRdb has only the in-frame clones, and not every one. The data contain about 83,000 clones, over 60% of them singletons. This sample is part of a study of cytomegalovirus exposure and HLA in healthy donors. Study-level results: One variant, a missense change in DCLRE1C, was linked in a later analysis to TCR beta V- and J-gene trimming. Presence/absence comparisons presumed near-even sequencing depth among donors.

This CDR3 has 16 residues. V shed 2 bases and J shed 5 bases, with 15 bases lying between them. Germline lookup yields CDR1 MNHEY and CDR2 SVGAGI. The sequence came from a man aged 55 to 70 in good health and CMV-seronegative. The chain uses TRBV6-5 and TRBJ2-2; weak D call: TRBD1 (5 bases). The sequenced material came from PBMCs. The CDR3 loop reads CASSYVRKGLTGELFF. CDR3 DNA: TGTGCCAGCAGTTACGTCCGAAAGGGGTTGACCGGGGAGCTGTTTTTT.